Presented here are 14 T cell receptor beta chains from one specimen sequenced in a study of T cells in Graves' hyperthyroidism and ophthalmopathy. Amplified regions were TCR beta CDR3 sequences from RNA transcripts. HTBI primers were the set used in a first-round RT-PCR of the TCR CDR3. TCRdb redid the calling of the multiplex PCR reads with MiXCR, one entry per CDR3 protein. The profile shows 380,000 or so distinct CDR3 sequences, roughly 14% of them singletons. Sequences were obtained from blood. These receptor sequences come from a man aged 30-40 years with Graves' hyperthyroidism that later progressed to Graves' ophthalmopathy.

This clonotype was seen repeatedly, ten times or more. The chain recombines TRBV20-1 with TRBJ2-7; D not resolved. V was shortened by 3 bases and J by 1 base, with 10 bases between the two germline ends. Germline V gene data show CDR1 as DFQATT and CDR2 as SNEGSKA (reference sequence). The CDR3 has 13 residues. CDR3 nucleotide sequence: TGCAGTGCTAGTTCGGTAGGATCCTACGAGCAGTACTTC. Encoded protein: CSASSVGSYEQYF.

Only a few counts were recorded for this clonotype. V is TRBV28 and J is TRBJ2-3, with D perhaps given as TRBD1 or TRBD2 (5 bases each). The CDR3 extends over 15 amino acids. Germline CDR1 is MDHEN and CDR2 is SYDVKM. V was trimmed by 5 bases and J by 2 bases, leaving 14 bases between them. Written as DNA, the CDR3 is TGTGCCAGCAGTCTACCGGGACCTGTCACAGATACGCAGTATTTT. It specifies CASSLPGPVTDTQYF.

Many counts were recorded for this clonotype. The CDR3 DNA sequence: TGTGCCAGCAGCCCCCGCGGGGGGCATCAAGAGACCCAGTACTTC. Translating it yields CASSPRGGHQETQYF. The genes are TRBV7-9 and TRBJ2-5; TRBD2 agrees at 8 bases. The V and J ends lost 5 bases and 2 bases, in that order; junction bases with no gene match: 7. In germline, CDR1 is SEHNR, CDR2 FQNEAQ (reference sequence). The length of the CDR3 is 15 residues.

The rearrangement uses TRBV14 and TRBJ1-1; D possibly corresponds to TRBD1 (5 bases). Germline loops: CDR1 SGHDN, CDR2 FVKESK. This CDR3 has 15 amino acids. Trimming left V 1 base short and J 1 base short, with 10 bases between. CDR3 loop: CASSQVRGGNTEAFF. DNA for the CDR3: TGTGCCAGCAGCCAAGTTCGGGGGGGGAACACTGAAGCTTTCTTT.

This clonotype has just a few counts. The J gene is TRBJ2-5, the V gene TRBV4-2, with 10 bases lining up with TRBD2. Looked up from germline, CDR1 is LGHNA and CDR2 is YNFKEQ. With V trimmed by 4 bases and J by 5 bases, 10 bases remained unmatched. The CDR3 covers 16 residues. DNA for the CDR3: TGTGCCAGCAGCCCCCGGGGTAGCGGGGGGCAGGAGACCCAGTACTTC. Translation gives CASSPRGSGGQETQYF.

The sample holds many counts of this clonotype. Written as DNA, the CDR3 is TGTGCCAGCAGGGCAAAAAGCTTTCCGAAGCAGTACTTC. Translation gives CASRAKSFPKQYF. The chain joins TRBV12-3 or TRBV12-4 to TRBJ2-7; D remains unclear. V dropped 6 bases and J dropped 8 bases, with 17 bases sitting between them. This CDR3 has 13 residues.

This clonotype was counted at least ten times. The chain carries TRBV2 and TRBJ2-7, with a tentative D call TRBD2 (5 bases). Germline V gives CDR1 SNHLY, CDR2 FYNNEI. This CDR3 region has 15 residues. The V end lost 2 bases, the J end lost 5 bases, and 16 bases lay between the germline ends. This CDR3 is CASSEWASPVNEQYF. The DNA of the CDR3 is TGTGCCAGCAGTGAATGGGCTAGCCCCGTAAACGAGCAGTACTTC.

This clonotype has a count of ten or more. The chain has TRBV5-1 and TRBJ1-4; D perhaps matches TRBD1 (5 bases). The CDR3 length is 16 residues. The germline V and J ends were trimmed by 3 bases and 0 bases, with 12 bases remaining between them. The germline CDR1 and CDR2 sequences are SGHRS and YFSETQ. DNA for the CDR3: TGCGCCAGCAGCTCCGGGACCGAGACAACTAATGAAAAACTGTTTTTT. Amino acids: CASSSGTETTNEKLFF. The entire variable domain, with the rest obtained from reference TRBV5-1 and TRBJ1-4, is as follows: KAGVTQTPRYLIKTRGQQVTLSCSPISGHRSVSWYQQTPGQGLQFLFEYFSETQRNKGNFPGRFSGRQFSNSRSEMNVSTLELGDSALYLCASSSGTETTNEKLFFGSGTQLSVL.

The chain has TRBV25-1 and TRBJ1-5; TRBD1 matches 9 bases. From germline, CDR1 is MGHDK and CDR2 SYGVNS. V gave up 2 bases and J gave up 0 bases; unmatched junction bases: 2. The CDR3 totals 16 residues. The CDR3 coding sequence is TGTGCCAGCAGTGAACCGGGACAGGGTAGCAATCAGCCCCAGCATTTT. Its protein product is CASSEPGQGSNQPQHF.

This clonotype was observed many times. This sequence joins TRBV12-3 or TRBV12-4 and TRBJ2-3; perhaps D is TRBD1 or TRBD2 (6 bases each). The CDR3 loop spans 14 amino acids. V lost 6 bases to trimming and J lost 8 bases, with 18 bases between them. The CDR3 region is CASRRIQGRSTQYF. The CDR3 DNA reads as TGTGCCAGCAGGCGCATTCAGGGGAGGAGTACGCAGTATTTT.

This clonotype occurred many times. The chain has TRBV11-2 and TRBJ1-2; perhaps TRBD1 as D (5 bases). V lost 0 bases, J lost 4 bases, and 12 bases lay in between. From germline, CDR1 is SGHAT and CDR2 FQNNGV. This CDR3 has 15 amino acids. CDR3 region: CASSLEGATAYGYTF. CDR3 sequence (DNA): TGTGCCAGCAGCTTAGAAGGTGCGACAGCCTATGGCTACACCTTC.

This clonotype was seen a few times. This chain links TRBV27 with TRBJ1-3, with 11 bases identical to TRBD1. The J segment lost 3 bases and the V segment lost 6 bases, leaving 7 bases of the junction unmatched. Germline lookup yields CDR1 MNHEY and CDR2 SMNVEV (reference sequence). The CDR3 totals 16 residues. CDR3 amino acids: CASSPRTGGGGNTIYF. CDR3 DNA: TGTGCCAGCAGCCCTCGGACAGGGGGCGGTGGAAACACCATATATTTT.

This clonotype occurred many times. The chain combines TRBV7-9 with TRBJ2-1; a weak D match, TRBD2 (5 bases). V lost 5 bases and J 0 bases, leaving 11 bases between the germline ends. The CDR3 sequence is 15 residues long. Germline V lookup: CDR1 SEHNR, CDR2 FQNEAQ (reference sequence). The CDR3 DNA follows: TGTGCCAGCAGCGCGAGGACTTTCTCCTACAATGAGCAGTTCTTC. Its translation is CASSARTFSYNEQFF.

The CDR3 reads CASSNDRAGANVLTF. The DNA for the CDR3 is TGTGCCAGCAGCAACGACAGAGCTGGGGCCAACGTCCTGACTTTC. The chain employs TRBV7-9 and TRBJ2-6, with D tentatively TRBD1 (5 bases). Trimming took 5 bases from V and 2 from J, leaving 10 bases between them. The CDR3 is 15 amino acids. Germline V gives CDR1 SEHNR, CDR2 FQNEAQ (reference sequence).